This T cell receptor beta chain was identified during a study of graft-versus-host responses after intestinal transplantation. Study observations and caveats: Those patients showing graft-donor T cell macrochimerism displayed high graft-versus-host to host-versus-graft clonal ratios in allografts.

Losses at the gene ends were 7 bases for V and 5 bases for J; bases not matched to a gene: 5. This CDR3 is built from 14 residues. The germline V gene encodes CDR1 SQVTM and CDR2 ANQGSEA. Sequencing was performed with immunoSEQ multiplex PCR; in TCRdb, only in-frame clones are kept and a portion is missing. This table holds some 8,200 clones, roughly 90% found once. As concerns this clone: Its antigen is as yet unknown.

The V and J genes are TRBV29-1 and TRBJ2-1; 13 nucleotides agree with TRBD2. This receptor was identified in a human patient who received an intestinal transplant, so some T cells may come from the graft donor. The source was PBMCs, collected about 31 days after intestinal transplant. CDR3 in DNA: TGCAGCGGATTGACTAGCGGGGGGCACAATGAGCAGTTCTTC. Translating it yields CSGLTSGGHNEQFF.